The rows below give T cell receptor beta chains drawn from one sample of a study of shared clonotypes between healthy human individuals. The assay was immunoSEQ multiplex PCR, and TCRdb's table has in-frame clones only and misses some. The sample consists of around 370,000 clones, about 97% of them appearing once. The specimen sequenced was memory CD8+ T cells sorted from blood. The receptors stem from a man aged 30 to 39 in good health. Both conserved end residues are part of each CDR3. A D gene is named only where the DNA matches it firmly. Clone size, where shown, is once, few, many, or a class for clones that have expanded.

J gene: TRBJ1-5
clone size: -
D gene: -
V gene: TRBV28
CDR3 protein: CASSWGRGNQPQHF
CDR3 DNA: TGTGCCAGCAGTTGGGGGAGGGGCAATCAGCCCCAGCATTTT

J gene: TRBJ2-3
clone size: -
D gene: TRBD1
V gene: TRBV10-2
CDR3 protein: CASSESRGQDTQYF
CDR3 DNA: TGCGCCAGCAGTGAGTCGAGGGGGCAGGATACGCAGTATTTT

J gene: TRBJ2-3
clone size: -
D gene: -
V gene: TRBV19
CDR3 protein: CASSMGGVTDTQYF
CDR3 DNA: TGTGCCAGTAGTATGGGGGGAGTGACAGATACGCAGTATTTT

J gene: TRBJ1-2
clone size: -
D gene: -
V gene: TRBV28
CDR3 protein: CASSLGGNKAYGYTF
CDR3 DNA: TGTGCCAGCAGTTTAGGAGGAAATAAGGCGTATGGCTACACCTTC

J gene: TRBJ1-2
clone size: -
D gene: TRBD1
V gene: TRBV28
CDR3 protein: CASSPDRDRKNYGYTF
CDR3 DNA: TGTGCCAGCAGTCCAGACCGGGACAGAAAAAACTATGGCTACACCTTC

J gene: TRBJ1-2
clone size: -
D gene: -
V gene: TRBV28
CDR3 protein: CASSLTTNYGYTF
CDR3 DNA: TGTGCCAGCAGTTTGACAACTAACTATGGCTACACCTTC

J gene: TRBJ1-3
clone size: -
D gene: -
V gene: TRBV10-3
CDR3 protein: CAAMGENTIYF
CDR3 DNA: TGTGCCGCGATGGGGGAAAACACCATATATTTT

J gene: TRBJ1-2
clone size: -
D gene: TRBD1
V gene: TRBV7-2
CDR3 protein: CASSRPGTGYGYTF
CDR3 DNA: TGTGCCAGCAGCCGCCCCGGGACAGGTTACGGCTACACCTTC

J gene: TRBJ2-5
clone size: -
D gene: -
V gene: TRBV28
CDR3 protein: CASRPGVETQYF
CDR3 DNA: TGTGCCAGCAGACCCGGGGTGGAGACCCAGTACTTC

J gene: TRBJ2-2
clone size: -
D gene: -
V gene: TRBV6-5
CDR3 protein: CASSFRETGELFF
CDR3 DNA: TGTGCCAGCAGTTTTAGGGAAACCGGGGAGCTGTTTTTT

J gene: TRBJ2-4
clone size: -
D gene: -
V gene: TRBV5-5
CDR3 protein: CASSLTGVRIDF
CDR3 DNA: TGTGCCAGCAGCTTGACGGGGGTTCGGATCGACTTC

J gene: TRBJ2-5
clone size: -
D gene: -
V gene: TRBV6-6
CDR3 protein: CASSYEETQYF
CDR3 DNA: TGTGCCAGCAGTTACGAGGAGACCCAGTACTTC

J gene: TRBJ2-7
clone size: -
D gene: TRBD1
V gene: TRBV6-5
CDR3 protein: CASSRQGYEQYF
CDR3 DNA: TGTGCCAGCAGCAGACAGGGGTACGAGCAGTACTTC

J gene: TRBJ1-4
clone size: -
D gene: -
V gene: TRBV7-2
CDR3 protein: CASSQGRTNEKLFF
CDR3 DNA: TGTGCCAGCAGCCAGGGACGGACTAATGAAAAACTGTTTTTT

J gene: TRBJ2-1
clone size: -
D gene: -
V gene: TRBV4-2
CDR3 protein: CASSQGGANNEQFF
CDR3 DNA: TGTGCCAGCAGCCAAGGGGGTGCCAACAATGAGCAGTTCTTC

J gene: TRBJ2-7
clone size: -
D gene: TRBD2
V gene: TRBV14
CDR3 protein: CASSQQKREGRDEQYF
CDR3 DNA: TGTGCCAGCAGCCAACAGAAGCGGGAGGGAAGGGACGAGCAGTACTTC

J gene: TRBJ2-2
clone size: -
D gene: -
V gene: TRBV30
CDR3 protein: CAWSKGGTGELFF
CDR3 DNA: TGTGCCTGGAGTAAAGGGGGAACCGGGGAGCTGTTTTTT

J gene: TRBJ2-3
clone size: -
D gene: -
V gene: TRBV9
CDR3 protein: CASSVDTAPSTDTQYF
CDR3 DNA: TGTGCCAGCAGCGTAGATACGGCACCTAGCACAGATACGCAGTATTTT

J gene: TRBJ2-1
clone size: -
D gene: -
V gene: TRBV18
CDR3 protein: CASSLQGGSYNEQFF
CDR3 DNA: TGTGCCAGCTCACTCCAGGGGGGCTCCTACAATGAGCAGTTCTTC

J gene: TRBJ1-5
clone size: -
D gene: -
V gene: TRBV19
CDR3 protein: CARNSNQPQHF
CDR3 DNA: TGTGCCAGGAATAGCAATCAGCCCCAGCATTTT

J gene: TRBJ1-5
clone size: -
D gene: -
V gene: TRBV4-2
CDR3 protein: CASGTGNQPQHF
CDR3 DNA: TGTGCCAGCGGAACAGGGAATCAGCCCCAGCATTTT

J gene: TRBJ2-1
clone size: -
D gene: -
V gene: TRBV6-5
CDR3 protein: CASSYWSGYNEQFF
CDR3 DNA: TGTGCCAGCAGTTACTGGTCCGGATACAATGAGCAGTTCTTC

J gene: TRBJ2-1
clone size: -
D gene: TRBD2
V gene: TRBV5-1
CDR3 protein: CASSLEAGAYNEQFF
CDR3 DNA: TGCGCCAGCAGCTTGGAAGCGGGAGCCTACAATGAGCAGTTCTTC

J gene: TRBJ2-1
clone size: -
D gene: TRBD2
V gene: TRBV2
CDR3 protein: CASKLAGGNEQFF
CDR3 DNA: TGTGCCAGCAAGCTAGCGGGGGGGAATGAGCAGTTCTTC

J gene: TRBJ2-3
clone size: once
D gene: TRBD2
V gene: TRBV5-1
CDR3 protein: CASSLAGTSGSTDTQYF
CDR3 DNA: TGCGCCAGCAGCTTGGCCGGGACTAGCGGTAGCACAGATACGCAGTATTTT

J gene: TRBJ2-5
clone size: -
D gene: TRBD2
V gene: TRBV19
CDR3 protein: CASNPTSGPQETQYF
CDR3 DNA: TGTGCCAGTAACCCCACTAGCGGGCCCCAAGAGACCCAGTACTTC

J gene: TRBJ2-5
clone size: -
D gene: -
V gene: TRBV19
CDR3 protein: CASKRGLEFGTQYF
CDR3 DNA: TGTGCCAGTAAAAGGGGATTGGAATTTGGGACCCAGTACTTC

J gene: TRBJ2-7
clone size: -
D gene: TRBD1
V gene: TRBV28
CDR3 protein: CASSLSTGGSYEQYF
CDR3 DNA: TGTGCCAGCAGTTTATCGACAGGGGGCTCCTACGAGCAGTACTTC

J gene: TRBJ1-2
clone size: once
D gene: TRBD1
V gene: TRBV27
CDR3 protein: CASSVTGGYGYTF
CDR3 DNA: TGTGCCAGCAGTGTAACAGGGGGCTATGGCTACACCTTC

J gene: TRBJ2-2
clone size: -
D gene: -
V gene: TRBV10-3
CDR3 protein: CAISVGKPLNTGELFF
CDR3 DNA: TGTGCCATCAGTGTGGGCAAGCCACTTAACACCGGGGAGCTGTTTTTT

J gene: TRBJ2-7
clone size: -
D gene: -
V gene: TRBV6-5
CDR3 protein: CASSYDSFSYEQYF
CDR3 DNA: TGTGCCAGCAGTTACGACTCTTTCTCCTACGAGCAGTACTTC

J gene: TRBJ2-7
clone size: once
D gene: -
V gene: TRBV2
CDR3 protein: CASSELEFREQYF
CDR3 DNA: TGTGCCAGCAGTGAGTTGGAGTTTCGCGAGCAGTACTTC

J gene: TRBJ1-2
clone size: -
D gene: -
V gene: TRBV7-9
CDR3 protein: CASSLMYGRARNYGYTF
CDR3 DNA: TGTGCCAGCAGCTTAATGTACGGTCGGGCTCGGAACTATGGCTACACCTTC

J gene: TRBJ1-2
clone size: -
D gene: -
V gene: TRBV6-5
CDR3 protein: CASSGTETYGYTF
CDR3 DNA: TGTGCCAGCAGTGGGACCGAGACGTATGGCTACACCTTC

J gene: TRBJ2-1
clone size: -
D gene: -
V gene: TRBV15
CDR3 protein: CATRSDYNEQFF
CDR3 DNA: TGTGCCACCAGATCCGACTACAATGAGCAGTTCTTC

J gene: TRBJ2-2
clone size: -
D gene: -
V gene: TRBV28
CDR3 protein: CASRVAGRNTGELFF
CDR3 DNA: TGTGCCAGCAGGGTGGCGGGTCGGAACACCGGGGAGCTGTTTTTT

J gene: TRBJ1-2
clone size: -
D gene: TRBD1
V gene: TRBV5-8
CDR3 protein: CASSLDGTGRAYGYTF
CDR3 DNA: TGTGCCAGCAGCTTGGACGGGACAGGGAGGGCCTATGGCTACACCTTC

J gene: TRBJ1-5
clone size: -
D gene: -
V gene: TRBV28
CDR3 protein: CASSSSLRSTLNNQPQHF
CDR3 DNA: TGTGCCAGCAGTTCTTCCCTTCGATCGACCCTTAACAATCAGCCCCAGCATTTT

J gene: TRBJ2-1
clone size: -
D gene: TRBD2
V gene: TRBV11-2
CDR3 protein: CASSLLREPNEQFF
CDR3 DNA: TGTGCCAGCAGCTTATTGCGGGAGCCCAATGAGCAGTTCTTC

J gene: TRBJ2-1
clone size: -
D gene: -
V gene: TRBV5-1
CDR3 protein: CASSVSGRNEQFF
CDR3 DNA: TGCGCCAGCAGCGTGTCCGGTCGCAATGAGCAGTTCTTC

J gene: TRBJ2-5
clone size: -
D gene: TRBD1
V gene: TRBV28
CDR3 protein: CASSLNMGQGRETQYF
CDR3 DNA: TGTGCCAGCAGTTTAAACATGGGACAGGGGCGTGAGACCCAGTACTTC